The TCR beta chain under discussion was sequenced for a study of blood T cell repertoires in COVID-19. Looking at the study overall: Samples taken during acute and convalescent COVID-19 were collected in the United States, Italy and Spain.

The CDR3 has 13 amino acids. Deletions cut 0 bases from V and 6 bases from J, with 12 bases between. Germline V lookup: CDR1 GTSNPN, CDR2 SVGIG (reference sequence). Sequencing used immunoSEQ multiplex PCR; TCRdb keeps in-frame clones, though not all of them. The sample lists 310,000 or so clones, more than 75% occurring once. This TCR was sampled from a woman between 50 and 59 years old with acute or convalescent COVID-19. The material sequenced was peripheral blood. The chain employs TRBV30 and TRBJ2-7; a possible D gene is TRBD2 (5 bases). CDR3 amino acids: CAWSVPGMSEQYF. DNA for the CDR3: TGTGCCTGGAGTGTACCCGGGATGAGCGAGCAGTACTTC.